This record concerns one TCR beta chain sequence. Authors' methods: Scientists estimated how many nucleated cells there were by amplifying reference gene primers. This table comes from immunoSEQ multiplex PCR, and its TCRdb copy is limited to in-frame clones, with some not included. V, J and clone size derive from that table, while D and trimming were established from the DNA sequence. This table has some 200,000 clones, under 90% appearing once. This entry is derived from a study of blood T cell repertoires in COVID-19. For the study at large: Sites in the United States, Italy and Spain provided acute and convalescent COVID-19 samples. Sources were T cells, B-cell-depleted T cells, or PBMCs; the material itself was cDNA or gDNA.

CDR3 size: 14 residues. Trimming removed 2 bases from V and 8 bases from J; junction bases left unmatched: 4. Looked up from germline, CDR1 is SGHRS and CDR2 is YFSETQ. The rearrangement joins TRBV5-1 to TRBJ2-1; 10 bases match TRBD2. The TCR comes from a woman aged 80 or over with COVID-19, enrolled during active disease. The sample consisted of peripheral blood. In DNA, the CDR3 is TGCGCCAGCAGCTTAGGACTAGCGGAGGATGAGCAGTTCTTC. Translation gives CASSLGLAEDEQFF.